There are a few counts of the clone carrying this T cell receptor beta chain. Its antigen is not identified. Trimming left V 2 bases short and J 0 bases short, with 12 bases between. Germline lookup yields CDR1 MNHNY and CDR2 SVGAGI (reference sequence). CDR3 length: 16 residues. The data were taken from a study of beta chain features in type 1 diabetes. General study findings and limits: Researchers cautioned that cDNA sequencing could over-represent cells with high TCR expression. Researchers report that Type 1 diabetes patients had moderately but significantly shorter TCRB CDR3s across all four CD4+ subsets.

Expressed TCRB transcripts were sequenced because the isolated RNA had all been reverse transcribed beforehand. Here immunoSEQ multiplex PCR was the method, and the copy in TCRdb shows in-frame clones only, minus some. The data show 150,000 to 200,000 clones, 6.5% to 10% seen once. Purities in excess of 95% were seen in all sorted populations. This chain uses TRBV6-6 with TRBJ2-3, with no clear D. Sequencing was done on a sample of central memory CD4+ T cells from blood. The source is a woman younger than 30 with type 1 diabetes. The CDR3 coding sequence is TGTGCCAGCAGTTACGGGCCACTCACTAGCACAGATACGCAGTATTTT. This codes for CASSYGPLTSTDTQYF.